This is a list of T cell receptor beta chains from one sample in a study of blood T cell repertoires in COVID-19. This table comes from immunoSEQ multiplex PCR, and its TCRdb copy is limited to in-frame clones, with some not included. The data hold about 230,000 clones, with around nine tenths observed a single time. Input material: PBMCs or T cells enriched from blood (not recorded which). The receptors come from a woman in her thirties with acute COVID-19. Both conserved end residues are part of each CDR3. D genes are given only for firm matches. Where a row states a size, it is once, few, many or the class of an expanded clone; other rows omit it.

clone_size d_call j_call v_call cdr3_nt cdr3_aa
. . TRBJ2-2 TRBV6-5 TGTGCCAGCGCGGGACAGTCGAACACCGGGGAGCTGTTTTTT CASAGQSNTGELFF
. TRBD2 TRBJ2-7 TRBV7-9 TGTGCCAGCAGCGCCTGGAGACTAGCGGGGGAAGACGAGCAGTACTTC CASSAWRLAGEDEQYF
. . TRBJ1-1 TRBV5-1 TGCGCCAGCAGCTTGGCGGGGGACACTGAAGCTTTCTTT CASSLAGDTEAFF
. TRBD1 TRBJ2-3 TRBV30 TGTGCCTGGAGTCTGGACAGGGGGCGCGTAGGAGATACGCAGTATTTT CAWSLDRGRVGDTQYF
. TRBD2 TRBJ2-7 TRBV6-6 TGTGCCAGCAGCCGACTAGCGGGGGATAGCTCCTACGAGCAGTACTTC CASSRLAGDSSYEQYF
. TRBD1 TRBJ1-4 TRBV4-1 TGCGCCAGCAGCCAAGGGACAGGGGGTGTCCCTAATGAAAAACTGTTTTTT CASSQGTGGVPNEKLFF
. . TRBJ1-4 TRBV4-1 TGCGCCAGCAGCCAAATACATTCGGGAGCCGAAAAACTGTTTTTT CASSQIHSGAEKLFF
. . TRBJ2-7 TRBV28 TGTGCCAGCAGTTTATATGGAGGGCTCAACTACGAGCAGTACTTC CASSLYGGLNYEQYF
. . TRBJ1-1 TRBV10-3 TGTGCCATCAGTGACCGGCATGTCCTCGGGGCTGAAGCTTTCTTT CAISDRHVLGAEAFF
. . TRBJ1-1 TRBV13 TGTGCCAGCAGCTTAATCACGGAGGGTCTCGTGAACACTGAAGCTTTCTTT CASSLITEGLVNTEAFF
. . TRBJ2-1 TRBV19 TGTGCCAGTAGTATGGCGCAGGGGAAATTGGGTGAGCAGTTCTTC CASSMAQGKLGEQFF
. TRBD1 TRBJ1-2 TRBV19 TGTGCCAGTAGTCTGGCCTCGGACAGGGTGAACTATGGCTACACCTTC CASSLASDRVNYGYTF
. . TRBJ1-3 TRBV5-1 TGCGCCAGCAGCTACGGAGGCTCTGGAAACACCATATATTTT CASSYGGSGNTIYF
once . TRBJ2-5 TRBV3-1/TRBV3-2 TGTGCCAGCAGCCAAGGTGGTTTAGAACGGGAGACCCAGTACTTC CASSQGGLERETQYF
. . TRBJ1-2 TRBV3-1/TRBV3-2 TGTGCCAGCAGCCAAGTCTTCCGGGGTTCTGGCTACACCTTC CASSQVFRGSGYTF